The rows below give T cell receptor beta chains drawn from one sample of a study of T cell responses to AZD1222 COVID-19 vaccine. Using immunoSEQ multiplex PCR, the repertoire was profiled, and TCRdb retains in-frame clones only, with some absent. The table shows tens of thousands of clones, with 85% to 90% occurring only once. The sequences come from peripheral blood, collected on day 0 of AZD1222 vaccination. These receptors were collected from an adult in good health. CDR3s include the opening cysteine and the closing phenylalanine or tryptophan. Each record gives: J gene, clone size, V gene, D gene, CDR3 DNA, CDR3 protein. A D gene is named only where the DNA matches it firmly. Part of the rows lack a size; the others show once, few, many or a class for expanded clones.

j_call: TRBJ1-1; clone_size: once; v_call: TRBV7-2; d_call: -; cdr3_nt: TGTGCCAGCAGCTTTCGGGGACGGGACACTGAAGCTTTCTTT; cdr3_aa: CASSFRGRDTEAFF
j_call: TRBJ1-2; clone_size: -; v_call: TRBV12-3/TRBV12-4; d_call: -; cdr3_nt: TGTGCCACCATTTTGACAGGCGAAGCAGGCTACACCTTC; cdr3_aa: CATILTGEAGYTF
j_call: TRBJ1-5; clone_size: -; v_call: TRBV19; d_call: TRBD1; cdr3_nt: TGTGCCAGTAGTATAGTTCAGGGGGGCCAGCCCCAGCATTTT; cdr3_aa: CASSIVQGGQPQHF
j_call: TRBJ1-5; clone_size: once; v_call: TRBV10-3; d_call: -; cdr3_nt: TGTGCCATCAGCCCTGAGGGAGGGTATAGCAATCAGCCCCAGCATTTT; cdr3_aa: CAISPEGGYSNQPQHF
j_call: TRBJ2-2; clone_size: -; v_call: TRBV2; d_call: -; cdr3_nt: TGTGCCAGCAGTGTAGGACCCGGGGAGCTGTTTTTT; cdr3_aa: CASSVGPGELFF
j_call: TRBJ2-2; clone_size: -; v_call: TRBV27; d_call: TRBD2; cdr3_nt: TGTGCCAGCAGTTTCATTACTAGCGGGGGCCCCCTAAACACCGGGGAGCTGTTTTTT; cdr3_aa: CASSFITSGGPLNTGELFF
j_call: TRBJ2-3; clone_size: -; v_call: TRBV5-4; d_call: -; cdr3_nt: TGTGCCAGCAGCCAGGACTCTCTTGGGGGCACAGATACGCAGTATTTT; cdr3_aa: CASSQDSLGGTDTQYF
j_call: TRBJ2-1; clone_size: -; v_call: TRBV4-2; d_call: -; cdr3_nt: TGTGCCAGCAGCCAAGAAGCAGCGTCGAGCTCCTACAATGAGCAGTTCTTC; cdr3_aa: CASSQEAASSSYNEQFF
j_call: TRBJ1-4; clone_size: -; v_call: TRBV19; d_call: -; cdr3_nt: TGTGCCAGTACCTCGATTATCGATGGGGGTAGGCCTAATGAAAAACTGTTTTTT; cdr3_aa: CASTSIIDGGRPNEKLFF
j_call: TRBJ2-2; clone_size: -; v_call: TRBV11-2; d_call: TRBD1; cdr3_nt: TGTGCCAGCAGCCCGGACAGGGCTCTAGCCGGGGAGCTGTTTTTT; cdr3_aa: CASSPDRALAGELFF
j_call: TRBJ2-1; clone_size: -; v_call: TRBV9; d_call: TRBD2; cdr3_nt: TGTGCCAGCAGCGAGGAGGAGCTAGCGGGGGGGCCCAATGAGCAGTTCTTC; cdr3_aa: CASSEEELAGGPNEQFF
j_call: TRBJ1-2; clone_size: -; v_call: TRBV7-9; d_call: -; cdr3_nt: TGTGCCAGCAGCTTTTCGGGCAGCTTCGATGGCTACACCTTC; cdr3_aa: CASSFSGSFDGYTF
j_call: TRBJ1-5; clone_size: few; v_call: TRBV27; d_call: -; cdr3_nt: TGTGCCAGCAGTTGGGGTTTTGAGCAGCCCCAGCATTTT; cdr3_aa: CASSWGFEQPQHF
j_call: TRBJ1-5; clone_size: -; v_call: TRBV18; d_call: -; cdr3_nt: TGTGCCAGCTCACCAGGTACAGGGAGCGTCAATCAGCCCCAGCATTTT; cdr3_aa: CASSPGTGSVNQPQHF
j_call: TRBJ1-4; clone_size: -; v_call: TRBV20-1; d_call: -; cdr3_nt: TGCAGTGCTAGTGTGATCCGCGAAAAACTGTTTTTT; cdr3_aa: CSASVIREKLFF
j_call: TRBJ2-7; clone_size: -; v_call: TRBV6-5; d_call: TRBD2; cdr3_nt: TGTGCCAGCAGGTCAACTAGCGGGGGAACCTACGAGCAGTACTTC; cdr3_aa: CASRSTSGGTYEQYF
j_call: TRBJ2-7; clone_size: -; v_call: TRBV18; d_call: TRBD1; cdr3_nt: TGTGCCAGCTCACCTGTACCGACAGGGGGATACGAGCAGTACTTC; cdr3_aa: CASSPVPTGGYEQYF
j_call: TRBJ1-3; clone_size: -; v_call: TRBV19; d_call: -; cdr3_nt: TGTGCCAGTAGTATTGGCAAGAACTCTGGAAACACCATATATTTT; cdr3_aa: CASSIGKNSGNTIYF
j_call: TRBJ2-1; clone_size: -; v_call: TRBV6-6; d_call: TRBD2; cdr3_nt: TGTGCCAGCAGTACGCGGACTAGCGGGGGCCCTGGTCAGTTCTTC; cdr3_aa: CASSTRTSGGPGQFF
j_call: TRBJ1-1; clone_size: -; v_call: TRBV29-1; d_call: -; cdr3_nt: TGCAGCGTTGAGAGGAGCCGGGACACTGAAGCTTTCTTT; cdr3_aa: CSVERSRDTEAFF
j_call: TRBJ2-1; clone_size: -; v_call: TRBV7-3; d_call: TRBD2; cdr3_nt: TGTGCCAGCAGCTTAGCTGGGACTAGCGGGTACAATGAGCAGTTCTTC; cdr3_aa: CASSLAGTSGYNEQFF
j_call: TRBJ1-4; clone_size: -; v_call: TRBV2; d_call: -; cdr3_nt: TGTGCCAGCAGTGAAGTCGGCGGGGCCACGGGGTTTGAAAAACTGTTTTTT; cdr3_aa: CASSEVGGATGFEKLFF